The present TCR beta chain was sequenced within a study of T cell responses to AZD1222 COVID-19 vaccine. As regards this clone: Antigen unknown.

The CDR3 spans 16 residues. V was pared by 4 bases and J by 5 bases, with 11 bases of the junction left unmatched. Germline CDR1 reads LGHDT; CDR2 reads YNNKEL (reference sequence). The protocol was immunoSEQ multiplex PCR, while the TCRdb copy is restricted to in-frame clones and leaves out a portion. This sample yields under 200,000 clones, of which 94% are seen a single time; approximately 0.6% belongs to the top ten. Findings and limits, study-wide: Regions 160-218 and 743-854 held dominance among vaccine-associated CD4 TCRs, which spanned spike. Among AZD1222 vaccinees, only six were seropositive at baseline. Repertoire collection took place solely once the T cell response had peaked. Donors in the cohort were predominantly white British and more often female, and clonal diversity was possibly underestimated.

The TCR was taken from an adult in good health. Specimen: peripheral blood, collected on day 0 of AZD1222 vaccination. This rearrangement joins TRBV3-1 (or the pseudogene TRBV3-2) to TRBJ2-1; TRBD2 matches 7 bases. The CDR3 here is CASSLGGRGAHNEQFF. The CDR3 DNA reads as TGTGCCAGCAGCCTGGGTGGGAGGGGCGCCCACAATGAGCAGTTCTTC.